This T cell receptor beta chain emerged from a study of blood T cell repertoires in COVID-19. TCRdb keeps only in-frame clones here, not all; method: immunoSEQ multiplex PCR. The sample holds about 170,000 clones, almost 85% seen once. This sequence was found in a man aged 18 to 29 with active or convalescent COVID-19. The source material was peripheral blood.

CDR3 in amino acids: CASSYMLAGTYEQYF. The CDR3 coding sequence is TGTGCCAGCAGTTACATGCTAGCGGGTACCTACGAGCAGTACTTC. V and J are TRBV6-5 and TRBJ2-7; 8 nucleotides agree with TRBD2. After removal of 2 bases from V and 2 bases from J, the junction contained 5 bases not matched to a gene. The CDR3 runs to 15 residues. Germline V lookup: CDR1 MNHEY, CDR2 SVGAGI.